This T cell receptor (beta chain) comes out of a study of CDR3 diversity in severe acne (dated by TCRdb to the late 2010s). Libraries were prepared through PCR. The reads were generated on an Illumina HiSeq 2000. TCRdb itself trimmed the public reads at Q25 with fastp, ran MiXCR and retained productive beta chains. For every CDR3 protein sequence, its rows merge into one entry that carries the most common genes and DNA. A total of approximately 84,000 distinct CDR3 sequences appear in this sample, 51% of them only once. The top ten constitute around an eighth of the sample. V is clipped by 3 bases and J by 5 bases, and the sequence between their germline boundaries is 17 bases long. From a lookup of the germline V gene (reference sequence), CDR1 and CDR2 are SGHNT and YYREEE. Its CDR3 holds 15 amino acids, cysteine through phenylalanine. CDR3 DNA only is kept here, 45 bases in frame from base 1. As to this clonotype: Its cognate antigen has yet to be identified. No base quality values were provided; no much bigger clone lies one nucleotide off.

The chain couples TRBV5-4 to TRBJ2-5; the D region is possibly TRBD1 or TRBD2, each matching across 5 bases. The specimen sequenced was blood. The sequence was collected from a male donor in good health, without acne. The CDR3: CASSWGGAGRETQYF. The sequenced DNA: TGTGCCAGCAGCTGGGGTGGGGCGGGCCGGGAGACCCAGTACTTC.